These 21 T cell receptor beta chains share one sample of origin, sequenced in a study of cytomegalovirus exposure and HLA in healthy donors (dated by TCRdb to about 2017). Libraries came from the immunoSEQ multiplex PCR assay. For the multiplex PCR, a mixture combining 60 forward primers for TCR Vbeta segments and 13 reverse primers for TCR Jbeta segments was used. Entries here come from immuneACCESS through TCRdb and include only in-frame sequences with V and J called. Some clones fail to appear in such tables; in the studies checked, an unresolved V gene covers under half of the shortfall, and the cause of the remainder is unknown. Present in this sample are about 96,000 clones, 65% to 85% of which were seen just once. The ten largest clones add up to under 3% of the sample. The sample comprised PBMCs. Receptors originate from a female donor in good health and CMV-seropositive.

CDR3 coding DNA: TGTGCCAGCAGCTCCTCGGTGGTAGCGGGGACCTACGAGCAGTACTTC. Translating gives CASSSSVVAGTYEQYF. The rearrangement links TRBV11-2 to TRBJ2-7; 8 nucleotides line up with TRBD2. This CDR3 comprises 16 residues. Trimming took 4 bases from V and 2 from J; bases not matched to a gene: 10. Germline CDR1 is SGHAT and CDR2 is FQNNGV. Full variable domain (outside the CDR3, taken from reference TRBV11-2 and TRBJ2-7): EAGVAQSPRYKIIEKRQSVAFWCNPISGHATLYWYQQILGQGPKLLIQFQNNGVVDDSQLPKDRFSAERLKGVDSTLKIQPAKLEDSAVYLCASSSSVVAGTYEQYFGPGTRLTVT.

V gene TRBV28 combines with J gene TRBJ1-5; perhaps TRBD1 as D (6 bases). V lost 6 bases, J lost 2 bases, and 17 bases lay in between. The CDR3 runs 16 residues. Germline lookup yields CDR1 MDHEN and CDR2 SYDVKM. CDR3 amino acids: CASSKTSGVGNQPQHF. DNA of the CDR3: TGTGCCAGCAGCAAGACCTCAGGGGTTGGCAATCAGCCCCAGCATTTT.

This clone is a singleton in its sample. The chain has TRBV30 and TRBJ2-1; D call uncertain. The CDR3 contains 11 residues. Germline-derived CDR1 and CDR2 are GTSNPN and SVGIG (reference sequence). Trimming stripped 3 bases from V and 7 bases from J, with 7 bases between. The CDR3 bases are TGTGCCTGGAGCACTATGAATGAGCAGTTCTTC. It yields the protein CAWSTMNEQFF.

The rearrangement uses TRBV7-2 and TRBJ2-5, with D possibly TRBD2 on 7 matching bases. The germline V gene encodes CDR1 SGHTA and CDR2 FQGNSA. V lost 5 bases and J lost 4, with 14 bases in between. The CDR3 length is 14 residues. CDR3 amino acids: CASSPTGRGETQYF. DNA of the CDR3: TGTGCCAGCAGCCCCACAGGGAGGGGAGAGACCCAGTACTTC. Full variable domain (remainder filled in from reference TRBV7-2 and TRBJ2-5): GAGVSQSPSNKVTEKGKDVELRCDPISGHTALYWYRQSLGQGLEFLIYFQGNSAPDKSGLPSDRFSAERTGGSVSTLTIQRTQQEDSAVYLCASSPTGRGETQYFGPGTRLLVL.

This chain links TRBV11-2 with TRBJ2-7, with 7 bases identical to TRBD1. Trimming at V came to 3 bases and at J to 6 bases, leaving 8 bases not matched to a gene. Germline V lookup: CDR1 SGHAT, CDR2 FQNNGV. The CDR3 is made up of 14 amino acids. CDR3 region: CASSFSRGRGEQYF. Here the CDR3 DNA reads TGTGCCAGCAGCTTCTCAAGGGGGCGAGGCGAGCAGTACTTC.

The chain combines TRBV2 with TRBJ2-7; D possibly corresponds to TRBD2 (5 bases). Germline V gene sequence: CDR1 SNHLY, CDR2 FYNNEI. The length of the CDR3 is 12 residues. V lost 6 bases to trimming and J lost 6 bases, with 12 bases between them. This CDR3 reads CASRKRGIEQYF. The DNA of the CDR3 is TGTGCCAGCAGAAAGAGAGGGATCGAGCAGTACTTC.

This rearrangement joins TRBV2 to TRBJ1-3; the D gene is possibly TRBD1 (5 bases). This CDR3 is 14 amino acids long. Germline CDR1 is SNHLY and CDR2 is FYNNEI. V lost 6 bases and J 0 bases, leaving 9 bases between the germline ends. The CDR3 sequence is CASSSGSSGNTIYF. The CDR3 DNA sequence: TGTGCCAGCAGCTCAGGGTCCTCTGGAAACACCATATATTTT.

The chain has TRBV5-6 and TRBJ2-7; D is ambiguous. Between the trimmed V and J ends, which lost 7 bases and 2 bases, there was a span of 19 bases. CDR3 length: 15 amino acids. CDR1 is SGHDT and CDR2 is YYEEEE in the germline V gene. The CDR3 here is CASQLGPRHTYEQYF. CDR3 bases: TGTGCCAGCCAGCTTGGTCCCAGACATACCTACGAGCAGTACTTC.

The V gene is TRBV9, the J gene TRBJ2-4; D may be TRBD1 (6 bases). This CDR3 region has 14 residues. Germline CDR1 reads SGDLS; CDR2 reads YYNGEE. Trimming stripped 3 bases from V and 2 bases from J, with 9 bases between. The CDR3 spells CASSAQGSKNIQYF. CDR3 DNA sequence: TGTGCCAGCAGCGCACAGGGCTCCAAAAACATTCAGTACTTC.

The rearrangement links TRBV28 to TRBJ1-1, with D uncertain. V was trimmed by 4 bases and J by 0 bases, leaving 3 bases between them. The CDR3 has 12 amino acids. The germline V gene encodes CDR1 MDHEN and CDR2 SYDVKM. This CDR3 reads CASSSVNTEAFF. In DNA form, the CDR3 reads TGTGCCAGCAGTTCCGTGAACACTGAAGCTTTCTTT.

CDR3 nucleotide sequence: TGTGCCAGCAGCTCCGGCGTGATCGGGTACGAGCAGTACTTC. It encodes CASSSGVIGYEQYF. The V and J genes are TRBV5-4 and TRBJ2-7; D gene unclear. V was clipped by 3 bases and J by 4 bases, with 14 bases between them. The CDR3 length is 14 residues. Germline V gene lookup returns CDR1 SGHNT and CDR2 YYREEE (reference sequence).

This clone has only one observation. The chain uses TRBV29-1 and TRBJ1-1; a weak D match, TRBD1 (5 bases). The germline V gene encodes CDR1 SQVTM and CDR2 ANQGSEA. V lost 8 bases to trimming and J lost 8 bases, with 21 bases between them. The CDR3 sequence is 13 residues long. The CDR3 sequence: CSMKRAGGGEAFF. CDR3 DNA sequence: TGCAGCATGAAAAGGGCTGGTGGGGGGGAAGCTTTCTTT.

This clone was detected only once. This rearrangement joins TRBV28 to TRBJ1-1; 7 bases line up with TRBD1. The CDR3 loop spans 14 amino acids. V gave up 8 bases and J gave up 0 bases; unmatched junction bases: 6. Looked up from germline, CDR1 is MDHEN and CDR2 is SYDVKM. CDR3 DNA sequence: TGTGCCAGCGGTTCCGACAGGGTGAACACTGAAGCTTTCTTT. Its protein product is CASGSDRVNTEAFF. The full variable domain, rest sourced from reference TRBV28 and TRBJ1-1, is DVKVTQSSRYLVKRTGEKVFLECVQDMDHENMFWYRQDPGLGLRLIYFSYDVKMKEKGDIPEGYSVSREKKERFSLILESASTNQTSMYLCASGSDRVNTEAFFGQGTRLTVV.

This CDR3 reads CASSFPPNTEAFF. The CDR3 bases are TGTGCCAGCAGCTTCCCCCCAAACACTGAAGCTTTCTTT. The chain employs TRBV11-2 and TRBJ1-1; no firm D call. CDR3 length equals 13 residues. Germline V gives CDR1 SGHAT, CDR2 FQNNGV. Deletions cut 3 bases from V and 2 bases from J, with 7 bases between.

DNA of the CDR3: TGCAGCGTTTTCGGAGGTGACAATCAGCCCCAGCATTTT. This encodes CSVFGGDNQPQHF. The V gene is TRBV29-1, the J gene TRBJ1-5, with no clear D. V was trimmed by 5 bases and J by 3 bases, leaving 11 bases between them. Per germline, CDR1 SQVTM and CDR2 ANQGSEA. The length of the CDR3 is 13 residues.

The chain carries TRBV30 and TRBJ2-3, with TRBD2 identical over 14 bases. With 4 bases clipped from V and 14 bases from J, the junction kept 11 bases outside the gene matches. CDR1 GTSNPN and CDR2 SVGIG come from the germline V gene (reference sequence). This CDR3 has 14 residues. The CDR3 nucleotides are TGTGCCTGGATCCCCTTGACTAGCGGGAGGGGTGTGTATTTT. This gives the protein CAWIPLTSGRGVYF.

The chain joins TRBV4-2 to TRBJ1-1; D remains ambiguous. From germline, CDR1 is LGHNA and CDR2 YNFKEQ. The V and J ends lost 1 base and 4 bases respectively, with 13 bases between them. The CDR3 has 15 residues. The chain's CDR3 is CASSQVPFRGTEAFF. The CDR3 DNA follows: TGTGCCAGCAGCCAAGTACCCTTCCGGGGCACTGAAGCTTTCTTT.

This sequence joins TRBV4-3 and TRBJ2-7, with TRBD1 identical over 10 bases. The CDR3 covers 17 residues. Trimming took 0 bases from V and 9 from J; bases not matched to a gene: 14. Germline V gene sequence: CDR1 LGHNA, CDR2 YSLEER. The CDR3 coding sequence is TGCGCCAGCAGCCAAGATTTAGGCGGGACAGGGGCACAAGGGCAGTACTTC. It codes for CASSQDLGGTGAQGQYF.

V is TRBV7-2 and J is TRBJ2-1; 10 nucleotides agree with TRBD2. The CDR3 has 12 amino acids. Germline V gene lookup returns CDR1 SGHTA and CDR2 FQGNSA. This CDR3 reads CTSGGIYNEQFF. CDR3 sequence (DNA): TGTACTAGCGGGGGGATCTACAATGAGCAGTTCTTC.

The V call is TRBV7-2, the J call TRBJ2-7; D is unresolved. CDR3 length equals 12 residues. Germline V gene lookup returns CDR1 SGHTA and CDR2 FQGNSA. Trimming removed 4 bases from V and 4 bases from J, with 8 bases in between. The CDR3 here is CASSSLNYEQYF. CDR3 sequence (DNA): TGTGCCAGCAGCTCCTTAAATTACGAGCAGTACTTC.

The sample holds a few counts of this clone. V and J are TRBV28 and TRBJ2-5, with TRBD2 matching over 11 bases. The CDR3 spans 16 residues. The V gene's germline CDR1 is MDHEN and CDR2 SYDVKM. V was pared by 4 bases and J by 5 bases, with 9 bases of the junction left unmatched. CDR3 residues: CASSWQLAGVGETQYF. The CDR3 nucleotides read TGTGCCAGCAGTTGGCAACTAGCGGGAGTGGGGGAGACCCAGTACTTC.